The subject of this entry is one T cell receptor (beta chain). Its antigen is undetermined. Unmatched junction bases numbered 5, after V lost 3 bases and J lost 7 bases. The CDR3 has 13 amino acids. The germline CDR1 and CDR2 sequences are SGHAT and FQNNGV. Primers: 60 Vbeta forward and 13 Jbeta reverse. Profiling relied on immunoSEQ multiplex PCR, and the TCRdb table lists in-frame clones only, not all of them. The sample contains roughly 160,000 clones, roughly four fifths of which appear only once. The data are from a study of cytomegalovirus exposure and HLA in healthy donors. Regarding the study as a whole: TCR association rates varied by HLA locus in a later analysis, with DRB1 highest and HLA-C lowest. Most TCR beta V segments were productive about 90% or about 30% of the time in an earlier analysis.

The specimen was PBMCs. The chain employs TRBV11-2 and TRBJ2-7; 8 bases match TRBD2. This TCR derives from a man aged 40-55 years in good health and CMV-seronegative. The CDR3 sequence is CASSLPGGWEQYF. DNA of the CDR3: TGTGCCAGCAGCTTGCCGGGGGGGTGGGAGCAGTACTTC.